The 24 T cell receptor beta chains below all came from one sample that was sequenced in a study of CD8+ T cells in alopecia areata. Following extraction, RNA underwent reverse transcription to cDNA, which served as the sequencing template. TCRdb's copy holds only in-frame clones and misses some; the assay was immunoSEQ multiplex PCR. The data contain roughly 100,000 clones, around 59% of them singletons. Material for sequencing was CD4+ T cells sorted from blood. Source of these receptors: a human donor in good health.

Concerning this clone itself: In the same sample, other DNA sequences code for this CDR3. The genes are TRBV29-1 and TRBJ1-4; D is unresolved. The V gene lost 0 bases and the J gene lost 5 bases, with 1 base spanning the gap. The germline V gene has CDR1 SQVTM and CDR2 ANQGSEA. There are 11 residues in the CDR3. CDR3: CSVEDNEKLFF. The CDR3 DNA reads as TGCAGCGTTGAAGACAATGAAAAACTGTTTTTT.

This clone was seen a handful of times. Within the sample, other DNA sequences also encode this same CDR3. The chain joins TRBV30 to TRBJ2-7, with 11 positions matching TRBD1. Germline loops: CDR1 GTSNPN, CDR2 SVGIG (reference sequence). The CDR3 is made up of 11 amino acids. The CDR3 nucleotides read TGTGCATGGGACAGGGGGTACGAGCAGTACTTC. As protein: CAWDRGYEQYF.

V gene TRBV30 combines with J gene TRBJ2-7, with a weak D call TRBD1 (5 bases). Germline values: CDR1 GTSNPN, CDR2 SVGIG (reference sequence). This CDR3 has 12 residues. Trimming pared 2 bases from V and 6 bases from J, leaving 11 bases between. CDR3 amino acids: CAWSTQGFEQYF. CDR3 DNA sequence: TGTGCCTGGAGTACCCAGGGATTCGAGCAGTACTTC.

V is TRBV30 and J is TRBJ1-2; D gene unclear. This CDR3 contains 11 residues. V dropped 4 bases and J dropped 2 bases, with 5 bases sitting between them. The germline V gene encodes CDR1 GTSNPN and CDR2 SVGIG (reference sequence). The DNA for the CDR3 is TGTGCCTGGACGGAGAACTATGGCTACACCTTC. Residues: CAWTENYGYTF.

V is TRBV6-5 and J is TRBJ2-5, with 8 bases that match TRBD1. V lost 5 bases to trimming and J lost 3 bases; unmatched junction nucleotides: 2. Germline loops: CDR1 MNHEY, CDR2 SVGAGI. CDR3 length: 13 amino acids. The CDR3 spells CASSRTGKETQYF. In DNA form, the CDR3 reads TGTGCCAGCAGTCGGACAGGGAAAGAGACCCAGTACTTC.

V and J are TRBV4-2 and TRBJ2-7; TRBD1 aligns across 9 bases. Germline CDR1 reads LGHNA; CDR2 reads YNFKEQ. Trimming at V came to 3 bases and at J to 1 base, leaving 13 bases not matched to a gene. This CDR3 is built from 18 residues. As DNA, the CDR3 is TGTGCCAGCAGCCAGGATCTTCCCGGGACAGGGTTTTCCTACGAGCAGTACTTC. This sequence encodes CASSQDLPGTGFSYEQYF.

This chain uses TRBV29-1 with TRBJ2-3; 7 positions match TRBD1. Germline assignment: CDR1 SQVTM and CDR2 ANQGSEA. After removal of 7 bases from V and 1 base from J, the junction contained 5 bases not matched to a gene. The CDR3 is made up of 13 amino acids. Here the CDR3 reads CSGRQGGTDTQYF. Written as DNA, the CDR3 is TGCAGCGGGCGACAGGGTGGCACAGATACGCAGTATTTT.

This clone was picked up a small number of times. The CDR3 region has the DNA TGCAGCTTACAGGACAGGTACTACGAGCAGTACTTC. It translates to CSLQDRYYEQYF. The rearrangement uses TRBV29-1 and TRBJ2-7, with 7 bases matching TRBD1. The germline CDR1 and CDR2 sequences are SQVTM and ANQGSEA. This CDR3 is 12 amino acids long. Trimming removed 8 bases from V and 3 bases from J; junction bases left unmatched: 7.

This clone has more than one count but fewer than ten. The rearrangement uses TRBV5-4 and TRBJ2-7, with a possible D match to TRBD1 (6 bases). Per germline, CDR1 SGHNT and CDR2 YYREEE (reference sequence). The length of the CDR3 is 13 residues. Trimming stripped 4 bases from V and 5 bases from J, with 13 bases between. The CDR3 is CASSADRHNEQYF. For the CDR3, the DNA is TGTGCCAGCAGCGCCGACAGGCACAACGAGCAGTACTTC. The full variable domain, in which reference TRBV5-4 and TRBJ2-7 provide the parts outside the CDR3, is ETGVTQSPTHLIKTRGQQVTLRCSSQSGHNTVSWYQQALGQGPQFIFQYYREEENGRGNFPPRFSGLQFPNYSSELNVNALELDDSALYLCASSADRHNEQYFGPGTRLTVT.

The chain uses TRBV4-2 and TRBJ2-7, with a weak D call TRBD2 (6 bases). Germline V gives CDR1 LGHNA, CDR2 YNFKEQ. Trimming stripped 1 base from V and 1 base from J, with 11 bases between. The CDR3 has 15 residues. The CDR3 loop reads CASSQVGGQSYEQYF. The CDR3 DNA is TGTGCCAGCAGCCAAGTAGGAGGGCAGTCCTACGAGCAGTACTTC.

The chain combines TRBV11-2 with TRBJ2-5; perhaps TRBD2 as D (6 bases). This CDR3 has 13 residues. Germline V gives CDR1 SGHAT, CDR2 FQNNGV. V was pared by 5 bases and J by 5 bases, with 12 bases between. The CDR3 DNA sequence: TGTGCCAGCAGCCCCCAGGAGGGGGAGACCCAGTACTTC. This sequence encodes CASSPQEGETQYF.

CDR3 loop: CAISESLGLGERSNEQFF. CDR3 DNA: TGTGCCATCAGTGAGTCGTTGGGACTAGGGGAAAGAAGTAATGAGCAGTTCTTC. The chain links TRBV10-3 to TRBJ2-1, with 8 bases aligning to TRBD2. The CDR3 extends over 18 amino acids. Germline V gene lookup returns CDR1 ENHRY and CDR2 SYGVKD. Trimming cost V 0 bases and J 7 bases; bases outside gene matches: 14.

The rearrangement joins TRBV4-1 to TRBJ1-5; D is unresolved. The CDR3 has 16 amino acids. Trimming pared 1 base from V and 0 bases from J, leaving 10 bases between. The germline gives CDR1 MGHRA, CDR2 YSYEKL. Written as DNA, the CDR3 is TGCGCCAGCAGCCAAGGGGCCTGGAATAGCAATCAGCCCCAGCATTTT. Translation: CASSQGAWNSNQPQHF.

The chain employs TRBV6-6 and TRBJ2-1; D tentatively fits TRBD1 or TRBD2 (5 bases each). Germline V CDR1 and CDR2: MNHNY, SVGAGI (reference sequence). The CDR3 is 11 amino acids. V was clipped by 4 bases and J by 12 bases, with 10 bases between them. In DNA form, the CDR3 reads TGTGCCAGCAGTTGGGACCAACTGCAGTTCTTC. This codes for CASSWDQLQFF.

The V gene is TRBV29-1, the J gene TRBJ1-1, with D hard to call. This CDR3 has 14 residues. Germline V CDR1 and CDR2: SQVTM, ANQGSEA. Trimming cost V 7 bases and J 4 bases, with 19 bases left between them. In DNA form, the CDR3 reads TGCAGCGCCTTCGTAGCGTATTTGGGCACTGAAGCTTTCTTT. Amino acids: CSAFVAYLGTEAFF.

The gene calls are TRBV11-2 and TRBJ2-7, with D perhaps given as TRBD1 or TRBD2 (5 bases each). CDR1 SGHAT and CDR2 FQNNGV come from the germline V gene. V was clipped by 5 bases and J by 2 bases, with 16 bases between them. CDR3 length: 15 amino acids. CDR3 in amino acids: CASSPGANKAYEQYF. CDR3 DNA: TGTGCCAGCAGCCCCGGGGCCAACAAGGCCTACGAGCAGTACTTC.

The J gene is TRBJ2-1, the V gene TRBV7-9; a weak D match, TRBD2 (6 bases). Germline-derived CDR1 and CDR2 are SEHNR and FQNEAQ (reference sequence). V lost 1 base and J 9 bases, leaving 13 bases between the germline ends. CDR3 length: 14 residues. In DNA, the CDR3 is TGTGCCAGCAGCTTAGACGGGCCGGAGGGTGAGCAGTTCTTC. Translation gives CASSLDGPEGEQFF.

This chain joins TRBV28 and TRBJ2-5, with TRBD2 matching 16 bases. The CDR3 extends over 16 amino acids. Germline-derived CDR1 and CDR2 are MDHEN and SYDVKM. With V trimmed by 6 bases and J by 3 bases, 4 bases remained unmatched. CDR3 sequence reads: CASSGTSGGAEETQYF. Written as DNA, the CDR3 is TGTGCCAGCAGCGGGACTAGCGGGGGGGCTGAAGAGACCCAGTACTTC.

The chain has TRBV7-2 and TRBJ2-3, with D perhaps matching TRBD2 (7 bases). CDR1 is SGHTA and CDR2 is FQGNSA in the germline V gene. Trimming removed 5 bases from V and 3 bases from J, with 15 bases in between. The CDR3 extends over 15 amino acids. The CDR3 DNA sequence: TGTGCCAGCAGCCACAGCGGGACAAAAACAGATACGCAGTATTTT. This codes for CASSHSGTKTDTQYF. The entire variable domain, with the rest obtained from reference TRBV7-2 and TRBJ2-3, is as follows: GAGVSQSPSNKVTEKGKDVELRCDPISGHTALYWYRQSLGQGLEFLIYFQGNSAPDKSGLPSDRFSAERTGGSVSTLTIQRTQQEDSAVYLCASSHSGTKTDTQYFGPGTRLTVL.

The J gene is TRBJ2-5, the V gene TRBV10-3, with D possibly matching TRBD2 (5 bases). The V end was cut by 2 bases, the J end by 5 bases, with 9 bases between. This CDR3 comprises 13 residues. The germline V gene encodes CDR1 ENHRY and CDR2 SYGVKD. The DNA of the CDR3 is TGTGCCATCAGTGAGCGGGATGGGGAGACCCAGTACTTC. This translates into CAISERDGETQYF.

In the case of this clone: Other DNA sequences in the same sample also yield this CDR3. The chain combines TRBV5-1 with TRBJ1-1, with D hard to call. Germline CDR1 is SGHRS and CDR2 is YFSETQ. The length of the CDR3 is 14 residues. Trimming cost V 1 base and J 1 base, with 8 bases left between them. The chain's CDR3 is CASSLLTGNTEAFF. The CDR3 DNA reads TGCGCCAGCAGCTTGTTGACGGGGAACACTGAAGCTTTCTTT.

This clone was found a few times. The genes are TRBV29-1 and TRBJ2-7; D remains ambiguous. V gave up 4 bases and J gave up 2 bases, with 9 bases separating them. This CDR3 spans 12 amino acids. Germline CDR1 reads SQVTM; CDR2 reads ANQGSEA. In nucleotides, the CDR3 is TGCAGCGTTGGTACCACCCCCTACGAGCAGTACTTC. Its translation is CSVGTTPYEQYF.

In its sample, this clone was seen a few times. The gene calls are TRBV15 and TRBJ2-1; 8 bases line up with TRBD2. V dropped 5 bases and J dropped 9; count of bases not matched to a gene: 12. This CDR3 contains 15 residues. Germline V gives CDR1 LNHNV, CDR2 YYDKDF (reference sequence). The chain's CDR3 is CATSVGGAGLGEQFF. The CDR3 nucleotides are TGTGCCACCAGCGTCGGGGGGGCAGGGCTAGGTGAGCAGTTCTTC.

The chain combines TRBV4-2 with TRBJ1-6; tentative D call: TRBD1 (6 bases). Germline V gene data show CDR1 as LGHNA and CDR2 as YNFKEQ. The germline V and J ends were trimmed by 0 bases and 5 bases, with 11 bases remaining between them. This CDR3 contains 16 residues. The CDR3 is CASSQDRGDNNSPLHF. The CDR3 bases are TGTGCCAGCAGCCAAGATCGGGGGGACAATAATTCACCCCTCCACTTT.